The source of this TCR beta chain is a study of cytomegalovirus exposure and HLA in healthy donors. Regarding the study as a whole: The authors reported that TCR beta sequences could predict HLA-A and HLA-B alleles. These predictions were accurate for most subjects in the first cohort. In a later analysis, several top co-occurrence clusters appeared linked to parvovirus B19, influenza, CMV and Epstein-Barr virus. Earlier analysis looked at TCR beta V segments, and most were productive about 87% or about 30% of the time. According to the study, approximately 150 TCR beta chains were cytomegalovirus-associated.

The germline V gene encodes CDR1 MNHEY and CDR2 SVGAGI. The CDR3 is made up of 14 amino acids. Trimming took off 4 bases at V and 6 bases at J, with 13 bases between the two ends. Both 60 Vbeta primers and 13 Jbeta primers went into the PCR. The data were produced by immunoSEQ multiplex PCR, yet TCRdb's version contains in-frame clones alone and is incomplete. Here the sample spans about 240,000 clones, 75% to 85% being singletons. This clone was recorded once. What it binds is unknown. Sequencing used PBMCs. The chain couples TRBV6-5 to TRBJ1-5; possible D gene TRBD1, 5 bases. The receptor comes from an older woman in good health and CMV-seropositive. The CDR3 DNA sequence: TGTGCCAGCAGTTCCGGGGGAGTGGTTCAGCCCCAGCATTTT. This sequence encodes CASSSGGVVQPQHF.